Below, 15 T cell receptor beta chains from the same sample are listed, as sequenced in a study of blood T cell repertoires in COVID-19. Only in-frame clones appear in the TCRdb table, and some are missing; sequencing was by immunoSEQ multiplex PCR. Of tens of thousands of clones listed, under 85% are singletons. Sequenced: peripheral blood. These receptors all come from a man in his fifties or sixties with COVID-19, enrolled during active disease.

The chain couples TRBV7-6 to TRBJ2-1; D is uncertain. The length of the CDR3 is 14 residues. V shed 5 bases and J shed 2 bases, with 10 bases lying between them. CDR1 and CDR2 (germline): SGHVS, FNYEAQ. In nucleotides, the CDR3 is TGTGCCAGCAGCATCGACATCACCTACAATGAGCAGTTCTTC. Its translation: CASSIDITYNEQFF. Complete variable domain (other parts from reference TRBV7-6 and TRBJ2-1): GAGVSQSPRYKVTKRGQDVALRCDPISGHVSLYWYRQALGQGPEFLTYFNYEAQQDKSGLPNDRFSAERPEGSISTLTIQRTEQRDSAMYRCASSIDITYNEQFFGPGTRLTVL.

The chain joins TRBV23-1 to TRBJ2-3; D gene uncertain. TRBV23-1 has ORF status, its function being uncertain. V was clipped by 8 bases and J by 3 bases, with 6 bases between them. This CDR3 is 11 amino acids long. CDR3 protein: CASVRTDTQYF. The CDR3 DNA sequence: TGCGCCAGCGTTCGGACAGATACGCAGTATTTT.

About this clone itself: This sample includes further DNA sequences coding for the same CDR3. The V gene is TRBV7-9, the J gene TRBJ2-3, with 10 bases matching TRBD2. In germline, CDR1 is SEHNR, CDR2 FQNEAQ (reference sequence). This CDR3 comprises 14 residues. Trimming cost V 5 bases and J 3 bases; bases outside gene matches: 2. The CDR3 DNA reads as TGTGCCAGCAGCCAGACTAGCGGGACAGATACGCAGTATTTT. It is translated as CASSQTSGTDTQYF.

The chain combines TRBV5-1 with TRBJ2-5, with 15 positions matching TRBD2. J lost 5 bases, V lost 9 bases, and 8 bases had no gene match. The CDR3 is 15 residues long. The germline V gene encodes CDR1 SGHRS and CDR2 YFSETQ. The CDR3 sequence: CATRTSGGAEETQYF. In nucleotides, the CDR3 is TGCGCCACTCGGACTAGCGGGGGGGCTGAGGAGACCCAGTACTTC.

CDR3 DNA: TGTGCCAGCAGCCAAGGGGCAGGGCATCACAATGAGCAGTTCTTC. Amino acids: CASSQGAGHHNEQFF. J is TRBJ2-1 and V is TRBV3-1 (or the pseudogene TRBV3-2); the D gene is possibly TRBD1 (5 bases). CDR1 and CDR2 (germline): LGHDT, YNNKEL (reference sequence). CDR3 size: 15 residues. Trimming cost V 1 base and J 5 bases, with 12 bases left between them.

This clone appeared once. V gene TRBV6-5 combines with J gene TRBJ2-7, with 8 bases identical to TRBD1. Looked up from germline, CDR1 is MNHEY and CDR2 is SVGAGI. This CDR3 has 15 residues. V lost 6 bases and J lost 3; bases outside the gene matches: 10. The chain's CDR3 is CASSPDRGRYYEQYF. Written as DNA, the CDR3 is TGTGCCAGCAGCCCCGACAGGGGACGCTACTACGAGCAGTACTTC.

This sequence joins TRBV6-5 and TRBJ1-1; TRBD1 aligns across 7 bases. Germline lookup yields CDR1 MNHEY and CDR2 SVGAGI. V dropped 0 bases and J dropped 10; count of bases not matched to a gene: 2. The CDR3 runs to 12 residues. Here the CDR3 DNA reads TGTGCCAGCAGTTACTCAACAGGGGTAGCTTTCTTT. It yields the protein CASSYSTGVAFF.

CDR3 sequence: CASRQGMRSPLHF. In DNA form, the CDR3 reads TGTGCCAGCAGACAGGGCATGCGTTCACCCCTCCACTTT. The gene calls are TRBV5-4 and TRBJ1-6; tentatively, D is TRBD1 (6 bases). The CDR3 loop spans 13 amino acids. Germline V CDR1 and CDR2: SGHNT, YYREEE (reference sequence). Between the trimmed V and J ends, which lost 5 bases and 9 bases, there was a span of 12 bases.

This sequence joins TRBV19 and TRBJ1-2; tentatively, D is TRBD1 (5 bases). The germline CDR1 and CDR2 sequences are LNHDA and SQIVND (reference sequence). With 1 base removed from V and 6 bases from J, the gap between germline ends came to 15 bases. There are 15 residues in the CDR3. CDR3 DNA: TGTGCCAGTAGTATAGTGGGCAGGGCACCAGATGGCTACACCTTC. It is translated as CASSIVGRAPDGYTF.

The V call is TRBV7-9, the J call TRBJ1-2, with D tentatively TRBD1 (6 bases). This CDR3 spans 12 amino acids. From germline, CDR1 is SEHNR and CDR2 FQNEAQ (reference sequence). V lost 5 bases and J 6 bases, leaving 10 bases between the germline ends. The CDR3 is CASSPRTDGYTF. Written as DNA, the CDR3 is TGTGCCAGCAGCCCCCGGACAGATGGCTACACCTTC.

This chain uses TRBV2 with TRBJ2-7; D is perhaps TRBD1 (6 bases). The V end lost 8 bases, the J end lost 3 bases, and 8 bases lay between the germline ends. The CDR3 loop spans 11 amino acids. The V gene's germline CDR1 is SNHLY and CDR2 FYNNEI. The CDR3: CASGGGYEQYF. The CDR3 coding sequence is TGTGCCAGCGGGGGCGGCTACGAGCAGTACTTC.

The chain uses TRBV27 and TRBJ2-1; 8 bases align to TRBD1. The CDR3 is made up of 14 amino acids. Looked up from germline, CDR1 is MNHEY and CDR2 is SMNVEV (reference sequence). The V gene end was trimmed by 6 bases and the J gene end by 4 bases; junction bases not matched to a gene: 5. CDR3 DNA: TGTGCCAGCAGGGGGACAGGAATTTACAATGAGCAGTTCTTC. It encodes CASRGTGIYNEQFF.

The chain is built from TRBV15 and TRBJ1-5; maybe TRBD1 (5 bases). CDR3 length equals 15 residues. V was shortened by 1 base and J by 2 bases, with 9 bases between the two germline ends. Germline V gene lookup returns CDR1 LNHNV and CDR2 YYDKDF (reference sequence). CDR3 DNA: TGTGCCACCAGCAGAGCAGGGTATGGCAATCAGCCCCAGCATTTT. This translates into CATSRAGYGNQPQHF.

The chain combines TRBV6-7 with TRBJ1-5; D is possibly TRBD1 (6 bases). Being an ORF, TRBV6-7 has a function that is uncertain. The V end was cut by 7 bases, the J end by 5 bases, with 24 bases between. The CDR3 is made up of 17 amino acids. The CDR3 region has the DNA TGTGCCAGCATACGAAGAGGGGACAAGCCCCCGGATCAGCCCCAGCATTTT. It encodes CASIRRGDKPPDQPQHF.

The J gene is TRBJ2-7, the V gene TRBV21-1; the listed D gene, TRBD2, was not tested against the DNA. TRBV21-1 constitutes a pseudogene. The CDR3 spans 16 residues. CDR3 residues: CASTSPGLADSYEQYF. CDR3 DNA: TGTGCCAGCACATCGCCGGGACTAGCGGACTCCTACGAGCAGTACTTC.